Each of the 32 T cell receptor beta chains below was sequenced from the same sample in a study of identical twins. Via MiXCR, TCRdb re-called the 5' RACE reads, giving one row per CDR3 protein. The table has 200,000 to 300,000 distinct CDR3 sequences, 8% to 11% seen once. Sequencing was done on a sample of memory T cells sorted from blood. The receptor source for this set is a man between 45 and 60 years old in good health.

This clonotype occurred many times. V gene TRBV27 combines with J gene TRBJ2-2, with 10 bases aligning to TRBD1. The CDR3 has 14 amino acids. With 9 bases clipped from V and 4 bases from J, the junction kept 5 bases outside the gene matches. Germline V gene lookup returns CDR1 MNHEY and CDR2 SMNVEV (reference sequence). DNA of the CDR3: TGTGCCAGTTGGGACAGGGGTATCACCGGGGAGCTGTTTTTT. Amino acid sequence: CASWDRGITGELFF.

This chain links TRBV6-2 or TRBV6-3 with TRBJ1-2; TRBD1 matches at 7 bases. Germline CDR1 is MNHEY and CDR2 is SVGEGT. The CDR3 extends over 14 amino acids. Trimming took 0 bases from V and 6 from J; bases not matched to a gene: 4. CDR3 nucleotide sequence: TGTGCCAGCAGTTACTCGAGGGACAGAAATGGCTACACCTTC. It encodes CASSYSRDRNGYTF.

The chain uses TRBV11-2 and TRBJ2-1, with TRBD1 identical over 9 bases. The CDR3 loop spans 15 amino acids. In germline, CDR1 is SGHAT, CDR2 FQNNGV. J gave up 4 bases and V 5 bases, and 6 bases lay outside the gene matches. This CDR3 is CASSQQGATYNEQFF. CDR3 nucleotides: TGTGCCAGCAGCCAACAGGGGGCCACTTACAATGAGCAGTTCTTC.

This clonotype was found many times. Here the CDR3 reads CASSYRDASYEQYF. In DNA form, the CDR3 reads TGTGCCAGCAGTTACCGGGACGCCTCCTACGAGCAGTACTTC. The J gene is TRBJ2-7, the V gene TRBV6-5; D may correspond to TRBD1 or TRBD2 (5 bases each). Trimming removed 2 bases at V and 0 bases at J, with 8 bases between. Per the germline V gene, CDR1 is MNHEY and CDR2 is SVGAGI. The CDR3 is 14 amino acids.

V usage is TRBV20-1 and J usage is TRBJ2-7; a weak D match, TRBD1 (6 bases). V was pared by 4 bases and J by 0 bases, with 19 bases between. Germline V lookup: CDR1 DFQATT, CDR2 SNEGSKA (reference sequence). The CDR3 is 16 amino acids. For the CDR3, the DNA is TGCAGTGCTACCATTGTGGGGGCCCGCTTCTCCTACGAGCAGTACTTC. Protein sequence: CSATIVGARFSYEQYF.

The genes are TRBV7-8 and TRBJ2-7; 9 bases are shared with TRBD1. J was trimmed by 0 bases and V by 5 bases; bases with no gene match: 5. This CDR3 comprises 15 residues. CDR1 and CDR2 from the germline V gene are SGHVS and FQNEAQ. Here the CDR3 DNA reads TGTGCCAGCAGCGCCCGGGGACAGGGCTCCTACGAGCAGTACTTC. Amino acid sequence: CASSARGQGSYEQYF.

This clonotype has at least ten counts. V is TRBV5-1 and J is TRBJ1-2, with TRBD1 matching over 8 bases. The CDR3 is 15 amino acids. Trimming removed 2 bases from V and 2 bases from J; junction bases left unmatched: 5. Germline V lookup: CDR1 SGHRS, CDR2 YFSETQ. The DNA of the CDR3 is TGCGCCAGCAGCTTTCGGACAGGGACAAACTATGGCTACACCTTC. Amino acids: CASSFRTGTNYGYTF.

This clonotype was counted a few times. A read error may produce the germline difference seen at one junction end. The chain combines TRBV4-2 with TRBJ1-2; D not resolved. CDR3 length: 16 residues. Germline loops: CDR1 LGHNA, CDR2 YNFKEQ. The CDR3 here is CASSQEWRQVNSGYTF. The CDR3 DNA sequence: TGTGCCAGCAGCCAAGAGTGGAGGCAGGTGAACTCTGGCTACACCTTC.

This clonotype showed up just a few times. V and J are TRBV2 and TRBJ1-1; 8 bases fit TRBD1. Per the germline V gene, CDR1 is SNHLY and CDR2 is FYNNEI. With 7 bases clipped from V and 4 bases from J, the junction kept 14 bases outside the gene matches. This CDR3 region has 16 residues. CDR3 region: CASKLTHRGSGTEAFF. For the CDR3, the DNA is TGTGCCAGCAAACTCACCCACAGGGGGTCGGGCACTGAAGCTTTCTTT.

This clonotype was detected many times. The chain links TRBV7-2 to TRBJ1-1; 10 bases are shared with TRBD1. The V segment lost 7 bases and the J segment 5 bases; nucleotides outside the gene matches: 13. Looked up from germline, CDR1 is SGHTA and CDR2 is FQGNSA. This CDR3 is 16 amino acids long. CDR3 in DNA: TGTGCCAGCATCGCATTAGGGGACAGGGGAGGGACTGAAGCTTTCTTT. Its translation is CASIALGDRGGTEAFF.

This clonotype has a handful of counts. This chain links TRBV3-1 with TRBJ2-5, with 10 bases lining up with TRBD2. CDR3 length: 16 amino acids. J lost 0 bases, V lost 3 bases, and 4 bases had no gene match. CDR1 is LGHDT and CDR2 is YNNKEL in the germline V gene (reference sequence). For the CDR3, the DNA is TGTGCCAGCAGCCAGGCTAGCGGGAGCCACCAAGAGACCCAGTACTTC. It codes for CASSQASGSHQETQYF.

As concerns this clonotype: The germline gene is not matched at one end of the junction; a read error may be the cause. The V call is TRBV7-9, the J call TRBJ2-3; D is undetermined. The CDR3 is 13 amino acids. Per germline, CDR1 SEHNR and CDR2 FQNEAQ (reference sequence). The CDR3 DNA reads as TGTGCCAGCAGGCCGGAGCGCACAGATACGCACTATTTT. The encoded protein is CASRPERTDTHYF.

As to this clonotype: This may be a read error, as it is one base from a much larger clone. The chain uses TRBV5-5 and TRBJ1-1; possible D gene TRBD1, 5 bases. CDR3 length equals 14 residues. Per germline, CDR1 SGHKS and CDR2 YYEKEE (reference sequence). The CDR3 region is CASSLFRGNNEAFF. The DNA of the CDR3 is TGTGCCAGCAGCTTGTTTCGGGGGAACAATGAAGCTTTCTTT.

This clonotype was detected only a few times. The J gene is TRBJ2-1, the V gene TRBV24-1, with TRBD2 matching over 9 bases. Per germline, CDR1 KGHDR and CDR2 SFDVKD. V dropped 9 bases and J dropped 4; count of bases not matched to a gene: 9. The CDR3 runs to 15 residues. The CDR3 bases are TGTGCCACCTGCGGTGGAAGCGGGGGGTACAATGAGCAGTTCTTC. It encodes CATCGGSGGYNEQFF.

This clonotype was seen a few times. The chain links TRBV18 to TRBJ2-7, with D tentatively TRBD2 (6 bases). The V end lost 0 bases, the J end lost 3 bases, and 9 bases lay between the germline ends. The CDR3 runs to 14 residues. Germline V gives CDR1 KGHSH, CDR2 LQKENI. CDR3 DNA: TGTGCCAGCTCACCACCTGCAGCGGGCTACGAGCAGTACTTC. It is translated as CASSPPAAGYEQYF. Complete variable domain (other parts from reference TRBV18 and TRBJ2-7): NAGVMQNPRHLVRRRGQEARLRCSPMKGHSHVYWYRQLPEEGLKFMVYLQKENIIDESGMPKERFSAEFPKEGPSILRIQQVVRGDSAAYFCASSPPAAGYEQYFGPGTRLTVT.

In its sample, this clonotype was seen many times. The chain uses TRBV27 and TRBJ1-6; 7 bases fit TRBD1. This CDR3 has 17 residues. The ends lost 2 bases at V and 13 bases at J; junction bases unmatched: 17. CDR1 and CDR2 (germline): MNHEY, SMNVEV (reference sequence). The CDR3 nucleotides are TGTGCCAGCAGTTTACCGAACCTCCGGGACAGAGACCTTCCCCTCCACTTT. Translated: CASSLPNLRDRDLPLHF.

The CDR3 protein is CASSRTGGATNEKLFF. As DNA, the CDR3 is TGTGCCAGCAGCCGGACAGGGGGCGCAACTAATGAAAAACTGTTTTTT. This sequence joins TRBV4-2 and TRBJ1-4; 11 positions match TRBD1. Germline assignment: CDR1 LGHNA and CDR2 YNFKEQ. V shed 4 bases, J shed 0 bases, and the junction held 1 base outside the gene matches. This CDR3 contains 16 residues.

This clonotype occurred many times. The chain has TRBV4-1 and TRBJ1-2; possible D gene TRBD1, 5 bases. The CDR3 runs to 15 residues. The V gene lost 4 bases and the J gene lost 12 bases, with 24 bases spanning the gap. CDR1 and CDR2 (germline): MGHRA, YSYEKL. The chain's CDR3 is CASSLRAGSAAGHTF. DNA of the CDR3: TGCGCCAGCAGCCTACGCGCTGGGAGTGCAGCGGGGCACACCTTC.

This clonotype was observed at least ten times. This chain connects TRBV12-3 or TRBV12-4 to TRBJ2-2; 8 bases agree with TRBD2. The CDR3 runs to 18 residues. V was clipped by 8 bases and J by 0 bases; unmatched bases: 14. CDR3 in amino acids: CASRGGRRIIANTGELFF. The CDR3 nucleotides are TGTGCCAGCCGGGGGGGCAGGCGAATAATCGCGAACACCGGGGAGCTGTTTTTT.

This clonotype has ten or more counts. The CDR3 sequence: CATSRPADNTEAFF. The DNA for the CDR3 is TGTGCCACCAGCCGCCCTGCGGACAACACTGAAGCTTTCTTT. The chain has TRBV15 and TRBJ1-1; D not certain. The V gene lost 5 bases and the J gene lost 2 bases, with 12 bases spanning the gap. The CDR3 runs to 14 residues. Germline values: CDR1 LNHNV, CDR2 YYDKDF (reference sequence).

This clonotype was counted many times. This chain connects TRBV30 to TRBJ2-2; 9 bases agree with TRBD1. Trimming took 5 bases from V and 6 from J; bases not matched to a gene: 16. CDR3 length: 17 amino acids. Germline CDR1 GTSNPN, CDR2 SVGIG (reference sequence). The CDR3 region is CAWSTERTGVFAGELFF. The CDR3 region has the DNA TGTGCCTGGTCGACCGAGCGGACAGGGGTGTTCGCCGGGGAGCTGTTTTTT.

This clonotype has more than one count but fewer than ten. The CDR3 region has the DNA TGTGCCAGCACTAGCGGGGGCCCTCTTCGGGATACGCAGTATTTT. Its protein product is CASTSGGPLRDTQYF. The chain has TRBV5-5 and TRBJ2-3; 10 bases match TRBD2. V was clipped by 6 bases and J by 6 bases; unmatched bases: 10. This CDR3 contains 15 residues. Looked up from germline, CDR1 is SGHKS and CDR2 is YYEKEE (reference sequence).

The chain is built from TRBV10-3 and TRBJ2-3; D is unclear. V was pared by 7 bases and J by 2 bases, with 4 bases between. The CDR3 contains 11 residues. Germline values: CDR1 ENHRY, CDR2 SYGVKD. The CDR3, as DNA: TGTGCCATCATGGTCACAGATACGCAGTATTTT. It specifies CAIMVTDTQYF.

V gene TRBV5-1 combines with J gene TRBJ1-2; 7 bases fit TRBD1. J gave up 4 bases and V 6 bases, and 3 bases lay outside the gene matches. Germline CDR1 is SGHRS and CDR2 is YFSETQ. The CDR3 spans 12 residues. The chain's CDR3 is CASTAGGYGYTF. CDR3 coding DNA: TGCGCCAGCACGGCAGGGGGCTATGGCTACACCTTC.

This clonotype was recorded many times. The V and J genes are TRBV6-1 and TRBJ2-1, with D perhaps given as TRBD1 or TRBD2 (7 bases each). The CDR3 contains 16 residues. In germline, CDR1 is MNHNS, CDR2 SASEGT. For the CDR3, the DNA is TGTGCAGAGGGGGGGGACAGTCTTAGCTCCTACAATGAGCAGTTCTTC. Translated: CAEGGDSLSSYNEQFF.

This clonotype was found many times. The gene calls are TRBV7-9 and TRBJ2-5; a possible D gene is TRBD2 (6 bases). CDR1 SEHNR and CDR2 FQNEAQ come from the germline V gene (reference sequence). V was clipped by 5 bases and J by 7 bases, with 17 bases between them. The length of the CDR3 is 14 residues. The CDR3 is CASSPRGGAVTQYF. CDR3 coding DNA: TGTGCCAGCAGCCCTCGGGGCGGGGCGGTGACCCAGTACTTC.

This clonotype has a handful of counts. The V and J genes are TRBV7-9 and TRBJ1-1; no clear D gene. This CDR3 has 14 amino acids. Deletions cut 3 bases from V and 5 bases from J, with 13 bases between. Germline loops: CDR1 SEHNR, CDR2 FQNEAQ (reference sequence). This chain's CDR3 is CASSLTGSRTEAFF. The CDR3 DNA reads as TGTGCCAGCAGCTTGACGGGGTCACGGACTGAAGCTTTCTTT.

In the case of this clonotype: A much larger clone sits a single nucleotide away, making a read error possible. This chain joins TRBV20-1 and TRBJ1-6, with 8 nucleotides matching TRBD1. Trimming removed 3 bases from V and 5 bases from J; junction bases left unmatched: 3. Germline V gene data show CDR1 as DFQATT and CDR2 as SNEGSKA (reference sequence). The CDR3 is 14 residues long. The CDR3 DNA reads as TGCAGTGCTAGGAGGGACAGGAATAATTCACCCCTCCACTTT. It translates to CSARRDRNNSPLHF.

This clonotype was observed many times. V is TRBV20-1 and J is TRBJ2-7; 13 bases are a match to TRBD2. V lost 6 bases to trimming and J lost 3 bases; unmatched junction nucleotides: 5. This CDR3 region has 14 residues. Germline loops: CDR1 DFQATT, CDR2 SNEGSKA (reference sequence). The chain's CDR3 is CSAAGLAGFYEQYF. The DNA for the CDR3 is TGCAGTGCCGCGGGACTAGCGGGATTCTACGAGCAGTACTTC.

This clonotype has a count of ten or more. This chain connects TRBV4-2 to TRBJ2-7; the D is unclear. With 0 bases removed from V and 0 bases from J, the gap between germline ends came to 6 bases. Germline V gives CDR1 LGHNA, CDR2 YNFKEQ. The CDR3 extends over 14 amino acids. CDR3 nucleotides: TGTGCCAGCAGCCAAGATGAGGACTCCTACGAGCAGTACTTC. This gives the protein CASSQDEDSYEQYF.

The J gene is TRBJ2-3, the V gene TRBV6-2 or TRBV6-3; 10 bases align to TRBD2. The CDR3 is 14 amino acids. Trimming removed 2 bases from V and 5 bases from J; junction bases left unmatched: 1. CDR1 and CDR2 (germline): MNHEY, SVGEGT. This chain's CDR3 is CASSYRLAGDTQYF. The CDR3 DNA reads TGTGCCAGCAGTTACCGACTAGCGGGAGATACGCAGTATTTT.

The chain has TRBV7-9 and TRBJ2-3; D remains ambiguous. Trimming shortened V by 2 bases and J by 2 bases, and 17 bases separated the two germline ends. This CDR3 comprises 17 residues. Germline V gene sequence: CDR1 SEHNR, CDR2 FQNEAQ (reference sequence). CDR3 DNA sequence: TGTGCCAGCAGCTTATCTGGAATCGGAACCGACACAGATACGCAGTATTTT. Amino acid sequence: CASSLSGIGTDTDTQYF.